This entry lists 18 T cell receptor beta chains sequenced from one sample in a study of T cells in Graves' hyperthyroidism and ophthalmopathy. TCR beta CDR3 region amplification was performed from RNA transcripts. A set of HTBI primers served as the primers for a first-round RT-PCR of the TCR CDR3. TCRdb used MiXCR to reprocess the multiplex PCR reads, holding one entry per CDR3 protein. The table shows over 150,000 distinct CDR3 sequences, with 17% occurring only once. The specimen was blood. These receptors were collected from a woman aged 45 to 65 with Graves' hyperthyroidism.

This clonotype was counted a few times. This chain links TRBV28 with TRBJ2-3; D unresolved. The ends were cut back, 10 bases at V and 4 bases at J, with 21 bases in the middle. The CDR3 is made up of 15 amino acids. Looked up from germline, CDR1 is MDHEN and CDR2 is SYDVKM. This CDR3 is CATWVGRPGADTQYF. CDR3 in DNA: TGTGCCACTTGGGTCGGCAGGCCTGGGGCAGATACGCAGTATTTT.

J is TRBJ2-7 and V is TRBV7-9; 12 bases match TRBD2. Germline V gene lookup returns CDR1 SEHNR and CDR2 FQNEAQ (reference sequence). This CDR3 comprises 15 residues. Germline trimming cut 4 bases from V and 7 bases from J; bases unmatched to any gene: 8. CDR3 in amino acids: CASSSLAGGPGEQYF. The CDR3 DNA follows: TGTGCCAGCAGCTCTCTAGCGGGAGGGCCGGGGGAGCAGTACTTC.

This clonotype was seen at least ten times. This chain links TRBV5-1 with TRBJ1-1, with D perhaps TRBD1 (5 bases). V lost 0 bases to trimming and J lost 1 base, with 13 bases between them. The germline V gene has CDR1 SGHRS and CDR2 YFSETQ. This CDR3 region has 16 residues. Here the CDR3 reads CASSLGAGLTNTEAFF. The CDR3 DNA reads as TGCGCCAGCAGCTTGGGGGCGGGACTCACGAACACTGAAGCTTTCTTT.

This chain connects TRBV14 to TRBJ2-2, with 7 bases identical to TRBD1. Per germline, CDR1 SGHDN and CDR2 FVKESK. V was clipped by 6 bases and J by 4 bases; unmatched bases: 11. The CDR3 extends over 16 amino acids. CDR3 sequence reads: CASSLRPGQITGELFF. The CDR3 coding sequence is TGTGCCAGCAGTTTACGTCCGGGACAGATCACCGGGGAGCTGTTTTTT.

For the CDR3, the DNA is TGCGCCAGCAGCTTGGAGTTCCGCCATGGTGGCTACACCTTC. It translates to CASSLEFRHGGYTF. The chain recombines TRBV5-1 with TRBJ1-2; D is unresolved. The CDR3 contains 14 residues. Germline CDR1 and CDR2: SGHRS and YFSETQ. Trimming cost V 0 bases and J 7 bases, with 13 bases left between them. The full variable domain, completed using reference TRBV5-1 and TRBJ1-2, is KAGVTQTPRYLIKTRGQQVTLSCSPISGHRSVSWYQQTPGQGLQFLFEYFSETQRNKGNFPGRFSGRQFSNSRSEMNVSTLELGDSALYLCASSLEFRHGGYTFGSGTRLTVV.

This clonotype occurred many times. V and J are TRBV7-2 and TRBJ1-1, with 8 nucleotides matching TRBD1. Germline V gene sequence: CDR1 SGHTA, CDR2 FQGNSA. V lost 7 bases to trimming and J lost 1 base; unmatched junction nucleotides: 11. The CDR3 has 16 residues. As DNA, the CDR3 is TGTGCCAGCACCCGCCTTTCAGACAGGGGGAACACTGAAGCTTTCTTT. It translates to CASTRLSDRGNTEAFF.

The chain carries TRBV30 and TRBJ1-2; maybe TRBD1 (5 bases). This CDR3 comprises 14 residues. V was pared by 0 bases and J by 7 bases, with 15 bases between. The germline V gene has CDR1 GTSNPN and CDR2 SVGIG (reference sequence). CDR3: CAWSVMGDLGGYTF. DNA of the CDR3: TGTGCCTGGAGTGTAATGGGGGATCTTGGTGGCTACACCTTC. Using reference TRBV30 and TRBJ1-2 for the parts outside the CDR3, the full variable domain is SQTIHQWPATLVQPVGSPLSLECTVEGTSNPNLYWYRQAAGRGLQLLFYSVGIGQISSEVPQNLSASRPQDRQFILSSKKLLLSDSGFYLCAWSVMGDLGGYTFGSGTRLTVV.

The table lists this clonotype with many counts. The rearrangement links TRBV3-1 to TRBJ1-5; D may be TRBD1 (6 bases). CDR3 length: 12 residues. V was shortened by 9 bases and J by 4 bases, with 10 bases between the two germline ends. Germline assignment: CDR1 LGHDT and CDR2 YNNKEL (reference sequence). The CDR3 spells CASGQLNQPQHF. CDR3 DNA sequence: TGTGCCAGTGGACAGCTAAATCAGCCCCAGCATTTT. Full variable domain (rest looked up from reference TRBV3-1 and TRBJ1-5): DTAVSQTPKYLVTQMGNDKSIKCEQNLGHDTMYWYKQDSKKFLKIMFSYNNKELIINETVPNRFSPKSPDKAHLNLHINSLELGDSAVYFCASGQLNQPQHFGDGTRLSIL.

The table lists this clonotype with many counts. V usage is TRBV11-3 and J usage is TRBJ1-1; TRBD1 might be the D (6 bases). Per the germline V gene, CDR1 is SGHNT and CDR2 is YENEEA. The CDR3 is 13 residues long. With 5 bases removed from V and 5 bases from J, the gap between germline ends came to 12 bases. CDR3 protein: CASSLTGMTEAFF. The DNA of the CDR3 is TGTGCCAGCAGCCTTACAGGGATGACTGAAGCTTTCTTT.

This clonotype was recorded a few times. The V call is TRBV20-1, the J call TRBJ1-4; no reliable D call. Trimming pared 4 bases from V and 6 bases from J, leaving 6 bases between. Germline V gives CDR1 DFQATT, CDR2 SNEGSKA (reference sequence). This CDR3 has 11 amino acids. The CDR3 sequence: CSATPDEKLFF. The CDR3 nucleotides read TGCAGTGCTACCCCCGATGAAAAACTGTTTTTT.

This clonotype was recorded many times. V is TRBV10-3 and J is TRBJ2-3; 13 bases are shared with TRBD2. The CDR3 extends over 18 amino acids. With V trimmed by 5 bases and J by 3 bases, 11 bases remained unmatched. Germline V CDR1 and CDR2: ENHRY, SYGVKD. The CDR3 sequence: CAISMGLAGSSSTDTQYF. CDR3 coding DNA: TGTGCCATCAGTATGGGACTAGCGGGATCGAGTTCGACAGATACGCAGTATTTT.

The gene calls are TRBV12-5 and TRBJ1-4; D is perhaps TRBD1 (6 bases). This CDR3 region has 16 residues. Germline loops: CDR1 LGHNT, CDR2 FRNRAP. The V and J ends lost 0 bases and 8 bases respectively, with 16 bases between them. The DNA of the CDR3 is TGTGCTAGTGGTTTGGTACTCAGGACAGTGACCGAAAAACTGTTTTTT. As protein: CASGLVLRTVTEKLFF. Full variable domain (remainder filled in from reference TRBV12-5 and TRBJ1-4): DARVTQTPRHKVTEMGQEVTMRCQPILGHNTVFWYRQTMMQGLELLAYFRNRAPLDDSGMPKDRFSAEMPDATLATLKIQPSEPRDSAVYFCASGLVLRTVTEKLFFGSGTQLSVL.

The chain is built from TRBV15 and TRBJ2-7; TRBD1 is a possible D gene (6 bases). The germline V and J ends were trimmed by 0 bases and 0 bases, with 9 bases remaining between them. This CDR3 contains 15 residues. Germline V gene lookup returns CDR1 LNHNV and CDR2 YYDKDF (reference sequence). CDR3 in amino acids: CATSRDRGTSYEQYF. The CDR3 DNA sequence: TGTGCCACCAGCAGAGACAGGGGAACCTCCTACGAGCAGTACTTC.

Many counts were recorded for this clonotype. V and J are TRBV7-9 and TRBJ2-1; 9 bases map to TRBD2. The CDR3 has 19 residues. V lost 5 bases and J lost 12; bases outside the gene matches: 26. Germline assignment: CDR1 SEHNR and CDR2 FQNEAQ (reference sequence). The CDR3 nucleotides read TGTGCCAGCAGCAGCGGGACCGTTGTAGCGGGAGCGGGAATTCAGGGGCAGTTCTTC. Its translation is CASSSGTVVAGAGIQGQFF.

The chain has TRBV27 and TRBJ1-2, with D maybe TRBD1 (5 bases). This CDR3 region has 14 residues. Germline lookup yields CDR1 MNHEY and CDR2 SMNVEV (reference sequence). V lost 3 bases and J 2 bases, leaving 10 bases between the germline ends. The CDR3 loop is CASSFSPGNYGYTF. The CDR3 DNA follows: TGTGCCAGCAGTTTCTCGCCAGGGAACTATGGCTACACCTTC.

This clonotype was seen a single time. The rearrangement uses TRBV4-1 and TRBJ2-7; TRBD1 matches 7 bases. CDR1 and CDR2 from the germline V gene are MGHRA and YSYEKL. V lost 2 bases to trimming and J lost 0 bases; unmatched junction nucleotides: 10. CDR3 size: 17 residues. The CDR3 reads CASSQPLGTASSYEQYF. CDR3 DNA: TGCGCCAGCAGCCAACCGCTTGGGACAGCGTCCTCCTACGAGCAGTACTTC.

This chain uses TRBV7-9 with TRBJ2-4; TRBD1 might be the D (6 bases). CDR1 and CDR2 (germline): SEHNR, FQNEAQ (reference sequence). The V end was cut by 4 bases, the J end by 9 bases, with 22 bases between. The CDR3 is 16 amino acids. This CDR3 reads CASSSPRERGYGIQYF. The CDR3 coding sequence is TGTGCCAGCAGCTCACCAAGAGAAAGGGGGTACGGCATTCAGTACTTC.

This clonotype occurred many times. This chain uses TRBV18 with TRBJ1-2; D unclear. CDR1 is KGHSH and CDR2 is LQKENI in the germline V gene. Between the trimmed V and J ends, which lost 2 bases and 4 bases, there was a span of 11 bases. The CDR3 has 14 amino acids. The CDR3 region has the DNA TGTGCCAGCTCACCAGAGGAGTTCAGCTATGGCTACACCTTC. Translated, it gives CASSPEEFSYGYTF.